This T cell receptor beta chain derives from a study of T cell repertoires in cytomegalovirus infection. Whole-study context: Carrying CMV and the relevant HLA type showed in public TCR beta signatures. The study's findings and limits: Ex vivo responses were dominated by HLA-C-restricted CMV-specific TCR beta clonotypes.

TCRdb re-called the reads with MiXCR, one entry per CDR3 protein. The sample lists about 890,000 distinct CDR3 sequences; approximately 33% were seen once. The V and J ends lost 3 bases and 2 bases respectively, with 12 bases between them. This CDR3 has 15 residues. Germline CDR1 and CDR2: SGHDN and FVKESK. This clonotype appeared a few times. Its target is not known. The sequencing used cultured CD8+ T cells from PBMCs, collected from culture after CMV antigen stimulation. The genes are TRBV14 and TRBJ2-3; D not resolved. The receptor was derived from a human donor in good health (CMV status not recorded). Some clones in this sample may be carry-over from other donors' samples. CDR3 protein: CASSQRKTHTDTQYF. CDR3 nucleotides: TGTGCCAGCAGCCAGCGGAAGACGCACACAGATACGCAGTATTTT.